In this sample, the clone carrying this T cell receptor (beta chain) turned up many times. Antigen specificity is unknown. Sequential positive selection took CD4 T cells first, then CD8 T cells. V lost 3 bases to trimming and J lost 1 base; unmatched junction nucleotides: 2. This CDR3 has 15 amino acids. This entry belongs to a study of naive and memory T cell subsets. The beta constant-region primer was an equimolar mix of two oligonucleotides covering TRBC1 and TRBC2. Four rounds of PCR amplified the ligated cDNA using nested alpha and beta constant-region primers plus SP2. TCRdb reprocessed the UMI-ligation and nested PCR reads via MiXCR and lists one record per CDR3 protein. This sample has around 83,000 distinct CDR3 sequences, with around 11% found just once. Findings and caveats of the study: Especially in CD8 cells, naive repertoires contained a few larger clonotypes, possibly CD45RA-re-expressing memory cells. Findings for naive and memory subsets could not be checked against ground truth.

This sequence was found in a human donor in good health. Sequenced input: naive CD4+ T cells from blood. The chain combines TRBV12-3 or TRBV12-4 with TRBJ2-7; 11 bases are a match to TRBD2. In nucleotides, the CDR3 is TGTGCCAGCAGTTTCGGACTAGCGGGTTCCTACGAGCAGTACTTC. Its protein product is CASSFGLAGSYEQYF.